This T cell receptor beta chain appears in the sequencing data of a study of blood T cells in healthy people across ages. Alongside a J-beta primer mix, a sample-barcoded 5' primer served in a second PCR lasting about 7 to 12 cycles. TCRdb recomputed calls from the 5' RACE reads with MiXCR, one row per CDR3 protein. The sample records fewer than 800,000 distinct CDR3 sequences, 32% being singletons. The donors, aged about 6 to 100, were healthy Caucasians from Russia. The total RNA that was extracted per sample amounted to at least 5 micrograms. Ten or more counts support this clonotype. Its specificity is not known. Overall study results and limits: The lack of PBMC sorting stopped any conclusive naive versus antigen-experienced comparison. It was the long-lived donors that had more naive CD4+ cells and higher diversity than aged donors.

The CDR3 is made up of 16 amino acids. Germline values: CDR1 SGHTA, CDR2 FQGNSA. V shed 5 bases and J 4 bases; nucleotides not matched to a gene: 6. This chain connects TRBV7-2 to TRBJ2-2; 11 positions agree with TRBD2. Sequenced: blood. The source is a woman aged 80 or over in good health. The CDR3 DNA follows: TGTGCCAGCAGCCCTTCTAGCGGGGGGCTCACCGGGGAGCTGTTTTTT. Translated: CASSPSSGGLTGELFF.